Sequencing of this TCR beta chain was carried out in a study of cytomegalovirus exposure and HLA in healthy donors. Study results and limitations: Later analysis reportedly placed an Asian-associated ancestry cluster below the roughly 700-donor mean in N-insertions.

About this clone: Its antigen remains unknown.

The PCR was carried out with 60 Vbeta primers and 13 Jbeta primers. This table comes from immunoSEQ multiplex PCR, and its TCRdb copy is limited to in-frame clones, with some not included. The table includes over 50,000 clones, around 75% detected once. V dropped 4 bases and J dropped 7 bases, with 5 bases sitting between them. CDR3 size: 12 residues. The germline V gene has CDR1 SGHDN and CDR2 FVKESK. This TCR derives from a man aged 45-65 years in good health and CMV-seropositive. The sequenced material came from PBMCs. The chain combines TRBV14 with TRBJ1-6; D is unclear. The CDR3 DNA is TGTGCCAGCAGCCTCCGGAATTCACCCCTCCACTTT. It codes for CASSLRNSPLHF. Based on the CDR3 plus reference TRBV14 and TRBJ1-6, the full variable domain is EAGVTQFPSHSVIEKGQTVTLRCDPISGHDNLYWYRRVMGKEIKFLLHFVKESKQDESGMPNNRFLAERTGGTYSTLKVQPAELEDSGVYFCASSLRNSPLHFGNGTRLTVT.